The present T cell receptor (beta chain) was sequenced within a study of blood T cells in healthy people across ages. Through a sample-barcoded 5' primer and a J-beta primer mix, a second PCR was run for roughly 6 to 11 cycles. TCRdb independently ran MiXCR on the 5' RACE reads; one entry per CDR3 protein. The top ten clones hold roughly two fifths of a sample with around 800,000 distinct CDR3 sequences, approximately 55% of them seen once. V dropped 4 bases and J dropped 7; count of bases not matched to a gene: 4. CDR3 length: 12 amino acids. The germline CDR1 and CDR2 sequences are SQVTM and ANQGSEA. The table lists this clonotype with many counts.

Sequencing was done on a sample of blood. The receptor comes from a man older than 75 in good health. V usage is TRBV29-1 and J usage is TRBJ2-4, with TRBD2 identical over 7 bases. CDR3 protein: CSVVWGGNIQYF. The CDR3 DNA is TGCAGCGTTGTCTGGGGAGGGAACATTCAGTACTTC.